Included here is one T cell receptor (beta chain) sequence, with context. Libraries were prepared by immunoSEQ multiplex PCR; TCRdb keeps only in-frame clonotypes and omits some of them. The table lists some 64,000 clones, 85% to 95% of them singletons, with about 4.4% in the top ten. The data derive from a study of technical replicates of blood from several donors. The junction had 6 bases not matched to a gene; V was cut back by 2 bases and J by 7 bases. The CDR3 consists of 14 residues. Germline V CDR1 and CDR2: GTSNPN, SVGIG (reference sequence). The clonotype comes from a human donor in good health. Some clones in this sample may be carry-over from other donors' samples. The sequenced sample consisted of PBMCs. V and J are TRBV30 and TRBJ2-2; 8 bases fit TRBD2. CDR3 amino acids: CAWSSGLVVGELFF. CDR3 DNA: TGTGCCTGGAGTTCGGGACTAGTGGTCGGGGAGCTGTTTTTT.